This TCR beta chain was found in a study of OX40 agonist ivuxolimab in advanced cancers. About the research overall: From 23 to 79 years was the age range, with a mean of approximately 58 years, and roughly 80% were male.

The germline gives CDR1 MNHEY, CDR2 SVGAGI. V lost 2 bases and J lost 4, with 11 bases in between. This CDR3 is built from 14 residues. Profiled with immunoSEQ multiplex PCR; TCRdb holds only in-frame clones, not every one. This table holds around 60,000 clones, approximately 91% found once. Sequences were derived from CD4+ or CD8+ T cells sorted from blood, sampled in a trial of the OX40 agonist ivuxolimab. This clonotype was obtained from an adult with an advanced solid tumor such as melanoma, head and neck, liver or kidney cancer. V is TRBV6-5 and J is TRBJ1-1, with a possible D match to TRBD1 (5 bases). The CDR3, as DNA: TGTGCCAGCAGTTACATCGGGGCAAGCACTGAAGCTTTCTTT. Translation: CASSYIGASTEAFF.